The clone carrying this TCR beta chain came up once. What it binds is unknown. The germline gene is not matched at one end of the junction; a read error may be the cause. Sample-barcoded 5' priming and a J-beta primer mix drove a second PCR of about 6 to 12 cycles. TCRdb itself ran the 5' RACE reads through MiXCR, one entry per CDR3 protein. The sample holds around 670,000 distinct CDR3 sequences, under 30% seen once. This entry comes from a study of blood T cells in healthy people across ages. Study background: About one barcoded TCR beta cDNA was captured per two T cells.

This CDR3 contains 18 residues. In germline, CDR1 is MGHRA, CDR2 YSYEKL. Extraction of total RNA produced a minimum of 5 micrograms from each sample. Overall study results and limits: Both higher diversity and more naive CD4+ cells marked long-lived donors when set against aged donors. With age, beta diversity per million T cells declined roughly linearly, significantly by 40.

This clonotype was obtained from a woman older than 75 in good health. The V call is TRBV4-1, the J call TRBJ1-4; 7 bases match TRBD1. The specimen sequenced was blood. CDR3 DNA sequence: TGCACCAGCAGCCATCCCCGATCGGAGGGGGCAACTAATGAAAAACGGTTTTTT. It codes for CTSSHPRSEGATNEKRFF.